This T cell receptor beta chain comes out of a study of vaccination and CD4 T cells after COVID-19. Study information: Six males and four females constituted the convalescent cohort, two of whom were Hispanic.

Germline V CDR1 and CDR2: MNHEY, SVGEGT. The CDR3 is 16 residues long. V lost 6 bases, J lost 2 bases, and 18 bases lay in between. Time point of the sample: late sampling 161 to 241 days after vaccination in three convalescent patients. TCRdb fed the PCR reads into MiXCR, producing one record per CDR3 protein. The table has some 40,000 distinct CDR3 sequences, 36% seen once. The sample was CD4+ T cells from blood, taken about 7 months after SARS-CoV-2 vaccination. V is TRBV6-2 or TRBV6-3 and J is TRBJ2-3, with D unresolved. This sequence was found in a human donor who had recovered from COVID-19. This chain's CDR3 is CASSQPEVWATDTQYF. The DNA of the CDR3 is TGTGCCAGCAGCCAACCCGAGGTGTGGGCCACAGATACGCAGTATTTT.